This passage covers 20 T cell receptor beta chains from one sample sequenced in a study of vaccination effects on CD4 cells after COVID-19. No cognate antigen is known for these TCRs. Assay: immunoSEQ multiplex PCR; the TCRdb copy retains only in-frame clones and omits some. The repertoire holds about 24,000 clones, 60% to 80% seen once, with 16% in the top ten. With the ViraFEST assay, the study expanded antigen-specific CD4+ T cells using viral peptide pools, then sequenced them. With 10 to 11 days of culture completed, CD4+ T cells were isolated. SARS-CoV-2 infection was confirmed by PCR in the person between March and December 2020. This sample comprised CD4+ T cells from PBMCs cultured with SARS-CoV-2 spike peptides, obtained before COVID-19 vaccination. Receptors were obtained from a human donor who had a prior SARS-CoV-2 infection.

The chain has TRBV24-1 and TRBJ2-5; TRBD2 aligns across 10 bases. With 3 bases clipped from V and 4 bases from J, the junction kept 4 bases outside the gene matches. The CDR3 spans 15 residues. Looked up from germline, CDR1 is KGHDR and CDR2 is SFDVKD. Written as DNA, the CDR3 is TGTGCCACCAGTGATCCTAGCGGGAGCGGAGAGACCCAGTACTTC. This sequence encodes CATSDPSGSGETQYF.

This clone came up a few times. The chain combines TRBV12-5 with TRBJ1-3; TRBD1 matches 7 bases. Looked up from germline, CDR1 is LGHNT and CDR2 is FRNRAP. This CDR3 has 16 residues. J gave up 2 bases and V 1 base, and 5 bases lay outside the gene matches. The CDR3 reads CASGLGDRVAGNTIYF. The CDR3, as DNA: TGTGCTAGTGGTTTGGGAGACAGGGTGGCTGGAAACACCATATATTTT.

The gene calls are TRBV9 and TRBJ2-7; 8 bases align to TRBD2. J gave up 1 base and V 3 bases, and 12 bases lay outside the gene matches. The CDR3 has 17 residues. Germline V gene lookup returns CDR1 SGDLS and CDR2 YYNGEE. DNA for the CDR3: TGTGCCAGCAGCGCGGATATAACGGGAGGGTGGTCCTACGAGCAGTACTTC. Protein: CASSADITGGWSYEQYF.

The chain joins TRBV19 to TRBJ2-5; D unresolved. Germline CDR1 LNHDA, CDR2 SQIVND (reference sequence). CDR3 length equals 13 residues. With 2 bases removed from V and 1 base from J, the gap between germline ends came to 5 bases. CDR3 DNA sequence: TGTGCCAGTAGTATACGTGGCCAAGAGACCCAGTACTTC. Its translation: CASSIRGQETQYF.

This chain links TRBV7-2 with TRBJ2-3; 7 nucleotides line up with TRBD2. Germline values: CDR1 SGHTA, CDR2 FQGNSA. V was clipped by 2 bases and J by 3 bases; unmatched bases: 8. The CDR3 has 16 amino acids. CDR3 coding DNA: TGTGCCAGCAGCTTATTTGGCGGGAGTTCTACAGATACGCAGTATTTT. It codes for CASSLFGGSSTDTQYF.

V usage is TRBV19 and J usage is TRBJ1-1, with 10 bases fitting TRBD1. The CDR3 totals 14 residues. CDR1 is LNHDA, CDR2 SQIVND, per germline (reference sequence). Germline trimming cut 6 bases from V and 4 bases from J; bases unmatched to any gene: 5. CDR3 residues: CASRDRGKVTEAFF. In nucleotides, the CDR3 is TGTGCCAGTAGGGACAGGGGGAAGGTCACTGAAGCTTTCTTT.

The genes are TRBV5-1 and TRBJ2-1; D possibly corresponds to TRBD2 (6 bases). The CDR3 totals 15 residues. Germline loops: CDR1 SGHRS, CDR2 YFSETQ. V was clipped by 1 base and J by 6 bases, with 14 bases between them. The CDR3 region is CASSLWREEGNEQFF. CDR3 coding DNA: TGCGCCAGCAGCTTGTGGAGGGAGGAAGGCAATGAGCAGTTCTTC.

The chain employs TRBV18 and TRBJ1-1; D remains unclear. This CDR3 contains 14 residues. CDR1 is KGHSH and CDR2 is LQKENI in the germline V gene. Trimming took off 3 bases at V and 3 bases at J, with 11 bases between the two ends. The CDR3 bases are TGTGCCAGCTCACCCGGTCTTGCGGACACTGAAGCTTTCTTT. Encoded protein: CASSPGLADTEAFF.

This clone turned up a few times. This sequence joins TRBV3-1 (or the pseudogene TRBV3-2) and TRBJ2-1; D possibly corresponds to TRBD2 (6 bases). The CDR3 sequence is 14 residues long. Trimming took 1 base from V and 9 from J, leaving 13 bases between them. Per the germline V gene, CDR1 is LGHDT and CDR2 is YNNKEL (reference sequence). The CDR3 protein is CASSQVGGRTEQFF. For the CDR3, the DNA is TGTGCCAGCAGCCAAGTCGGAGGGCGTACTGAGCAGTTCTTC.

The V and J genes are TRBV5-1 and TRBJ1-6; TRBD1 matches 8 bases. J gave up 7 bases and V 1 base, and 4 bases lay outside the gene matches. This CDR3 contains 15 residues. The germline CDR1 and CDR2 sequences are SGHRS and YFSETQ. CDR3 sequence (DNA): TGCGCCAGCAGCTTGCAGACAGGGGAAAATTCACCCCTCCACTTT. This codes for CASSLQTGENSPLHF.

The V gene is TRBV30, the J gene TRBJ2-5, with TRBD2 identical over 11 bases. The CDR3 consists of 15 residues. Unmatched junction bases numbered 8, after V lost 3 bases and J lost 5 bases. CDR1 and CDR2 (germline): GTSNPN, SVGIG (reference sequence). This chain's CDR3 is CAWRVLTSGSETQYF. The CDR3 DNA is TGTGCCTGGAGGGTCTTAACTAGCGGGAGTGAGACCCAGTACTTC.

This clone was seen a handful of times. The V gene is TRBV12-5, the J gene TRBJ2-1; the match to TRBD2 covers 7 bases. J was trimmed by 15 bases and V by 0 bases; bases with no gene match: 8. The CDR3 loop spans 13 amino acids. The V gene's germline CDR1 is LGHNT and CDR2 FRNRAP. The CDR3 DNA is TGTGCTAGTGGTTTGGTGGGAGGGTTGGCCCCGTTCTTC. Amino acids: CASGLVGGLAPFF. Variable domain in full (rest from reference TRBV12-5 and TRBJ2-1): DARVTQTPRHKVTEMGQEVTMRCQPILGHNTVFWYRQTMMQGLELLAYFRNRAPLDDSGMPKDRFSAEMPDATLATLKIQPSEPRDSAVYFCASGLVGGLAPFFGPGTRLTVL.

This rearrangement joins TRBV5-6 to TRBJ1-6, with a tentative D call TRBD1 (5 bases). The germline V gene has CDR1 SGHDT and CDR2 YYEEEE. The CDR3 consists of 14 residues. V was pared by 1 base and J by 9 bases, with 11 bases between. The CDR3 here is CASSLRGRGSPLHF. Written as DNA, the CDR3 is TGTGCCAGCAGCTTGCGGGGACGAGGTTCACCCCTCCACTTT.

The V and J genes are TRBV3-1 (or the pseudogene TRBV3-2) and TRBJ2-5, with a tentative D call TRBD2 (6 bases). The germline CDR1 and CDR2 sequences are LGHDT and YNNKEL (reference sequence). The CDR3 covers 15 residues. V was trimmed by 4 bases and J by 2 bases, leaving 14 bases between them. The CDR3 nucleotides are TGTGCCAGCAGCCCTGACGGGGGACCACAAGAGACCCAGTACTTC. Translation: CASSPDGGPQETQYF.

In its sample, this clone was seen a few times. This rearrangement joins TRBV7-9 to TRBJ1-3; maybe TRBD1 (5 bases). The V end lost 8 bases, the J end lost 1 base, and 12 bases lay between the germline ends. The germline CDR1 and CDR2 sequences are SEHNR and FQNEAQ (reference sequence). The CDR3 contains 14 residues. The DNA of the CDR3 is TGTGCCAGCCGTCCCGGGGGATCTGGAAACACCATATATTTT. Translation: CASRPGGSGNTIYF.

The chain employs TRBV9 and TRBJ1-3; 7 nucleotides line up with TRBD1. V gave up 0 bases and J gave up 9 bases; unmatched junction bases: 12. The CDR3 runs to 16 residues. CDR1 SGDLS and CDR2 YYNGEE come from the germline V gene. The chain's CDR3 is CASSVDGTADLSTIYF. The DNA of the CDR3 is TGTGCCAGCAGCGTAGACGGGACAGCTGATTTAAGCACCATATATTTT.

This clone has just one count. This chain uses TRBV28 with TRBJ2-2; 7 nucleotides line up with TRBD1. The CDR3 consists of 16 residues. V lost 4 bases to trimming and J lost 1 base; unmatched junction nucleotides: 6. Germline CDR1 is MDHEN and CDR2 is SYDVKM. The DNA for the CDR3 is TGTGCCAGCAGTTCCCCGGGACAGTTGAACACCGGGGAGCTGTTTTTT. It is translated as CASSSPGQLNTGELFF.

In this sample, this clone turned up a few times. The J gene is TRBJ2-1, the V gene TRBV2; no clear D gene. CDR1 SNHLY and CDR2 FYNNEI come from the germline V gene. V was trimmed by 8 bases and J by 5 bases, leaving 13 bases between them. The CDR3 is made up of 13 amino acids. CDR3 protein: CASRYGRNNEQFF. In nucleotides, the CDR3 is TGTGCCAGCCGATATGGACGAAACAATGAGCAGTTCTTC.

This clone is categorized as hyperexpanded. This sequence joins TRBV3-1 (or the pseudogene TRBV3-2) and TRBJ1-3, with 10 positions matching TRBD1. The CDR3 contains 14 residues. Trimming took 4 bases from V and 6 from J; bases not matched to a gene: 3. CDR1 and CDR2 from the germline V gene are LGHDT and YNNKEL (reference sequence). The CDR3 nucleotides are TGTGCCAGCAGCCCGGGACAGGGGTCAAACACCATATATTTT. This sequence encodes CASSPGQGSNTIYF.

V gene TRBV19 combines with J gene TRBJ1-1; D call uncertain. V was shortened by 7 bases and J by 0 bases, with 9 bases between the two germline ends. The CDR3 extends over 13 amino acids. Germline CDR1 and CDR2: LNHDA and SQIVND (reference sequence). CDR3 coding DNA: TGTGCCAGTAAGGTCCAGTTGAACACTGAAGCTTTCTTT. It yields the protein CASKVQLNTEAFF.